The subject of this entry is one T cell receptor (beta chain). V dropped 0 bases and J dropped 8; count of bases not matched to a gene: 6. Germline V gene data show CDR1 as LGHDT and CDR2 as YNNKEL (reference sequence). The CDR3 is 15 residues long. The data are from a study of blood T cell repertoires in COVID-19. In the study overall: Nucleic acid was either cDNA or gDNA, and it came from T cells, B-cell-depleted T cells, or PBMCs.

Authors' processing steps: Cell counts per sample came from amplifying reference gene primers. Sequencing used immunoSEQ multiplex PCR; TCRdb keeps in-frame clones, though not all of them. The DNA gave D and trimming, while V, J and clone size come from that table. The data show more than 70,000 clones, with approximately 86% seen just once and less than 9.5% held by the top ten. Sequenced sample: peripheral blood. This clonotype was sampled from a man aged 60 to 69 with acute or convalescent COVID-19. The chain couples TRBV3-1 (or the pseudogene TRBV3-2) to TRBJ1-4; 7 nucleotides match TRBD1. CDR3 coding DNA: TGTGCCAGCAGCCAAGAGTGGGACAGTGGGGAAAAACTGTTTTTT. This gives the protein CASSQEWDSGEKLFF.